This T cell receptor beta chain was observed in a study of control samples from healthy donors and cancer patients. The length of the CDR3 is 15 residues. Germline trimming cut 3 bases from V and 1 base from J; bases unmatched to any gene: 4. Germline loops: CDR1 SGHAT, CDR2 FQNNGV. Some clones are missing from TCRdb's copy, which holds only in-frame ones; the method was immunoSEQ multiplex PCR. The repertoire holds under 150,000 clones, about 92% seen once, with 1.5% to 2% in the top ten. The V gene is TRBV11-2, the J gene TRBJ2-7; 9 nucleotides align to TRBD1. This receptor was obtained from a man aged 50 to 60 with head and neck cancer. The sample consisted of PBMCs. Here the CDR3 DNA reads TGTGCCAGCAGCTTTACCGGGACAGGGTCCTACGAGCAGTACTTC. Protein sequence: CASSFTGTGSYEQYF.